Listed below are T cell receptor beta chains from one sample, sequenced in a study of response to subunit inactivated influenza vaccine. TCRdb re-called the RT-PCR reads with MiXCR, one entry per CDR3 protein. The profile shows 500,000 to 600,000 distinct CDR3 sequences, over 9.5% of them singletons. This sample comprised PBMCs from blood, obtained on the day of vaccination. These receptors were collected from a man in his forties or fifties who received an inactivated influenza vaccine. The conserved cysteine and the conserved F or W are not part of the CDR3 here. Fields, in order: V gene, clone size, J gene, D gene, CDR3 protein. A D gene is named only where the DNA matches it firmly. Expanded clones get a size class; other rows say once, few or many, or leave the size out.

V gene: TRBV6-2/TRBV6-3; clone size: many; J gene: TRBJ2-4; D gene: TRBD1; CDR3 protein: ASSYRDRATNIQY
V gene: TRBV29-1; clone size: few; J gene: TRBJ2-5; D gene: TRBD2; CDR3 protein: SVEPSSGRAEETQY
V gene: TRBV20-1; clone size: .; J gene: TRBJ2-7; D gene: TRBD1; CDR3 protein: SVKRTGTYEQY
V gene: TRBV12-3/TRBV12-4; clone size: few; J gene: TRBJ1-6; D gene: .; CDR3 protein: ASSLEVGTANSPLH
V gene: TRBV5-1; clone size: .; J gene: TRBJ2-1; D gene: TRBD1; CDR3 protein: ASSLQGSGYNEQF
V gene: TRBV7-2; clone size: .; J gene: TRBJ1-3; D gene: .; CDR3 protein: ASSLGRGISGNTIY
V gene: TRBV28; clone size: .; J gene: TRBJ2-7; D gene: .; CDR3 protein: ASSLSFRVYEQY
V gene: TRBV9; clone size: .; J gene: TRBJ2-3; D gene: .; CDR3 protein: ASSVFRDTQY
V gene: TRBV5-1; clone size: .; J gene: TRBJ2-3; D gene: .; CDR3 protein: ASSLMGMGTDTQY
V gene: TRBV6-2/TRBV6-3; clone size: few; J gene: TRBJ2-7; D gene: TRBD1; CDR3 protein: ASSLLGQGGNEQY
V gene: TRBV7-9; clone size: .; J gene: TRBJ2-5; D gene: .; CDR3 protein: ASRKPGEETQY
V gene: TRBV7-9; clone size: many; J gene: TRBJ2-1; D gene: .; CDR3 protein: ASSLAGGHNEQF
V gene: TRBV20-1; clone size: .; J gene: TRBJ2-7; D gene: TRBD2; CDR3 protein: SARVPLAGTSYEQY
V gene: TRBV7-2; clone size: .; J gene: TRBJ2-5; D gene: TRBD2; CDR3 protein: ASSNLAGGPGTQY
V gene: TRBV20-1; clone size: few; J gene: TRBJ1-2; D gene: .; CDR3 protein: SARGTVGSYGYT
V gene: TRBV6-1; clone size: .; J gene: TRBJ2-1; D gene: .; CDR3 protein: AIRSASTKEQF
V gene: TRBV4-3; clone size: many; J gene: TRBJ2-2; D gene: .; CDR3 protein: ASSHSGELF
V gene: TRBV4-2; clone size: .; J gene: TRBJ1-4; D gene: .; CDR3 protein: ASSQEGPRNEKLF
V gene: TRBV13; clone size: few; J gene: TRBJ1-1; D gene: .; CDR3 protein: ASDSGLNTEAF
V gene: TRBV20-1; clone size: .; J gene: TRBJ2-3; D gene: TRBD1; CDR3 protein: SELGQGRRDTQY
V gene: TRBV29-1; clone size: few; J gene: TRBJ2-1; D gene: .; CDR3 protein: SGESSYNEQF
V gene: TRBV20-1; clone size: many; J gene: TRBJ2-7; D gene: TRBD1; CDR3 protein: SARVGQAGEQY
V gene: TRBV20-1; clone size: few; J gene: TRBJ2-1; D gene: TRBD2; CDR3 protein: SARSGTSGMGYEQF
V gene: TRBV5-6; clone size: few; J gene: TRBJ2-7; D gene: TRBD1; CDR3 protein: ASSRRTGGLNEQY
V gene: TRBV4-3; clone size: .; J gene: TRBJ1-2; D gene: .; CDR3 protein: ASSPGPTYGYT
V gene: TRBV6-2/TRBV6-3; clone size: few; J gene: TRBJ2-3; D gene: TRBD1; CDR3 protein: ASSYAGDRESTDTQY
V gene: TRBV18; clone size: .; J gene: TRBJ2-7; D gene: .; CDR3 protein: ASSPGNDEQY
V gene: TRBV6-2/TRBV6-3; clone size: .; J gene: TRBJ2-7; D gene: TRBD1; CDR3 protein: ASNRDRGYEQY
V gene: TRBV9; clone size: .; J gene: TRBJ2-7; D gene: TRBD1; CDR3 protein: ASSVGGRGREQY
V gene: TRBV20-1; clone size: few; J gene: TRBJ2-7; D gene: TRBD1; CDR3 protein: SASGDRGLPPSYEQY
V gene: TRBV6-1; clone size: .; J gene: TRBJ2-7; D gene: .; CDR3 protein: ASSRDTTRNYEQY
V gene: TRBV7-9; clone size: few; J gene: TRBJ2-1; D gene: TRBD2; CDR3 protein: ASSLPGGGGENEQF
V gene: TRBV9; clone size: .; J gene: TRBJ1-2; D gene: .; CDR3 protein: ASSATGTYGYT
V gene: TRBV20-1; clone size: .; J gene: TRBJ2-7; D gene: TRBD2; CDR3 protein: SGASGSYEQY
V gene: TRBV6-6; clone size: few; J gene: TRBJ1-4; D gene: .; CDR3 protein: ASSYRVGEKLF
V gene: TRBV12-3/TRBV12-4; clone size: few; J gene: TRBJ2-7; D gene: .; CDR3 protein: ASSSSLAEQY
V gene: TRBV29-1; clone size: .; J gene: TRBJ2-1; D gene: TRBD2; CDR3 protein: SVAAGRGDEQF
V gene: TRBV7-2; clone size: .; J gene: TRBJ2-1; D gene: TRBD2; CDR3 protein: ATRGAGGPVNEQF
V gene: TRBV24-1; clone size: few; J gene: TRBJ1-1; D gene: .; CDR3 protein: ATSDVGGTEAF
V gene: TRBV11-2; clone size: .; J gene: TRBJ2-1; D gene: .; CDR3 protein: ASSTRLTTMTWEQF
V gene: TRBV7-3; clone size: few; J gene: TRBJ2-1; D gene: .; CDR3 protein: ASSLSLGDEQF
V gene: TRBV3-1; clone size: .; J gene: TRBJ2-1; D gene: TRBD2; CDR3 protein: ASSQGPSGLSYNEQF
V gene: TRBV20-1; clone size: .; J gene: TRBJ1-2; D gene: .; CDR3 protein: SVTGQGLINGYT
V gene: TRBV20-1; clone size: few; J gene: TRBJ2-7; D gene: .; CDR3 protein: SASSIPYEQY
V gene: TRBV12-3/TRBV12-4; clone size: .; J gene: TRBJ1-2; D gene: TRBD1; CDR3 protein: ASIAIGGQHYGYT
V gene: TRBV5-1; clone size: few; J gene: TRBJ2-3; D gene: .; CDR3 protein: ASSISTDTQY
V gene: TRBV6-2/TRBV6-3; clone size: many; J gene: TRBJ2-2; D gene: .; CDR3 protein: ASSNPDRPGELF
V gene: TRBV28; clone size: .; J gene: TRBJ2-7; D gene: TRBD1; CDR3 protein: ASRPTRTGKTYEQY
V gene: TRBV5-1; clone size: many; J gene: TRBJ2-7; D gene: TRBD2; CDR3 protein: ASSLVEGGPREQY
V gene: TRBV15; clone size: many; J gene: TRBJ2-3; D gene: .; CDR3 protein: ATSRVSRTDTQY
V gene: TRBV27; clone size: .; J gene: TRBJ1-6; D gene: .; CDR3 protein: ASSPTFLSYNSPLH